The next 5 T cell receptor beta chains were all read from a single sample in a study of blood T cell repertoires in COVID-19. Sequencing was performed with immunoSEQ multiplex PCR; in TCRdb, only in-frame clones are kept and a portion is missing. This table has 100,000 to 150,000 clones, 60% to 80% appearing once. Material for sequencing was peripheral blood. The receptors were gathered from a man aged 60 to 69 with acute or convalescent COVID-19.

This chain connects TRBV19 to TRBJ2-7; 7 positions match TRBD2. V trimming: 6 bases; J trimming: 5 bases; junction bases outside the gene matches: 7. CDR1 is LNHDA, CDR2 SQIVND, per germline (reference sequence). The CDR3 spans 13 residues. CDR3 DNA: TGTGCCAGTAGGCAGGGAGGGAGGCACGAGCAGTACTTC. Residues: CASRQGGRHEQYF.

The chain links TRBV28 to TRBJ1-1, with D maybe TRBD1 (6 bases). Trimming pared 6 bases from V and 2 bases from J, leaving 16 bases between. This CDR3 has 15 amino acids. CDR1 and CDR2 from the germline V gene are MDHEN and SYDVKM. CDR3 in DNA: TGTGCCAGCAGGACGGCAGCAGGGGCTAACACTGAAGCTTTCTTT. The encoded protein is CASRTAAGANTEAFF.

The genes are TRBV30 and TRBJ1-5; no firm D call. The CDR3 has 14 residues. V dropped 1 base and J dropped 1 base, with 8 bases sitting between them. Germline V gene data show CDR1 as GTSNPN and CDR2 as SVGIG (reference sequence). CDR3 region: CAWSGPGSNQPQHF. For the CDR3, the DNA is TGTGCCTGGAGTGGTCCCGGGAGCAATCAGCCCCAGCATTTT.

V gene TRBV5-1 combines with J gene TRBJ2-2; 11 bases fit TRBD1. The CDR3 totals 16 residues. CDR1 and CDR2 (germline): SGHRS, YFSETQ. J was trimmed by 5 bases and V by 3 bases; bases with no gene match: 6. DNA of the CDR3: TGCGCCAGCAGCTCCGGGACAGGGGGTTTTACCGGGGAGCTGTTTTTT. This translates into CASSSGTGGFTGELFF.

This clone was observed once. The chain uses TRBV15 and TRBJ2-3; possible D gene TRBD2, 6 bases. Germline V CDR1 and CDR2: LNHNV, YYDKDF (reference sequence). The CDR3 sequence is 14 residues long. The V and J ends lost 5 bases and 2 bases respectively, with 11 bases between them. The CDR3 protein is CATSRDLNTDTQYF. CDR3 nucleotides: TGTGCCACCAGCCGGGACTTAAACACAGATACGCAGTATTTT.